The 16 T cell receptor beta chains in this list originate from one sample, sequenced in a study of shared clonotypes between healthy human individuals. CD45RO-negative CD8 cells positively selected for CCR7 made up the naive population, which excluded terminally differentiated effector memory CD45RA+ cells. Data came from immunoSEQ multiplex PCR; TCRdb stores just in-frame clones and leaves some out. The data hold about 680,000 clones, with about 92% observed a single time. Sequencing was performed on naive CD8+ T cells sorted from blood. The receptors stem from a man aged 30 to 39 in good health.

This chain joins TRBV6-1 and TRBJ1-3; 7 bases agree with TRBD1. Unmatched junction bases numbered 10, after V lost 2 bases and J lost 0 bases. The CDR3 consists of 18 residues. Germline V lookup: CDR1 MNHNS, CDR2 SASEGT. The CDR3 bases are TGTGCCAGCAGTGAATTGAGACAGGGACGACACTCTGGAAACACCATATATTTT. It specifies CASSELRQGRHSGNTIYF.

J is TRBJ1-2 and V is TRBV27, with D unclear. Germline CDR1 reads MNHEY; CDR2 reads SMNVEV (reference sequence). This CDR3 contains 13 residues. V lost 6 bases, J lost 8 bases, and 16 bases lay in between. The CDR3, as DNA: TGTGCCAGCAGGGGCCCCGGACCTGGAGGCTACACCTTC. Its translation: CASRGPGPGGYTF.

The rearrangement joins TRBV14 to TRBJ2-7, with 7 bases fitting TRBD2. This CDR3 has 17 amino acids. The germline V gene encodes CDR1 SGHDN and CDR2 FVKESK. V dropped 4 bases and J dropped 3; count of bases not matched to a gene: 15. The CDR3 reads CASSRKGWGTIDYEQYF. The CDR3 coding sequence is TGTGCCAGCAGCCGGAAAGGTTGGGGGACTATAGACTACGAGCAGTACTTC.

This chain joins TRBV19 and TRBJ1-5; no clear D gene. The CDR3 has 16 amino acids. V was clipped by 4 bases and J by 2 bases, with 15 bases between them. Germline CDR1 LNHDA, CDR2 SQIVND (reference sequence). The CDR3: CASSKGPEMGNQPQHF. Here the CDR3 DNA reads TGTGCCAGTAGTAAGGGTCCGGAGATGGGCAATCAGCCCCAGCATTTT.

The chain is built from TRBV6-5 and TRBJ2-7, with 11 bases lining up with TRBD2. V dropped 6 bases and J dropped 7; count of bases not matched to a gene: 11. From germline, CDR1 is MNHEY and CDR2 SVGAGI. This CDR3 has 15 amino acids. DNA for the CDR3: TGTGCCAGCAGGATTTTAGCGGGAGGGCCAAGGGAGCAGTACTTC. It specifies CASRILAGGPREQYF.

V usage is TRBV7-2 and J usage is TRBJ2-5; 9 positions match TRBD1. The CDR3 is 15 residues long. Looked up from germline, CDR1 is SGHTA and CDR2 is FQGNSA. V shed 5 bases and J 2 bases; nucleotides not matched to a gene: 6. The CDR3 DNA is TGTGCCAGCAGCCAATACAGGGGGCGACAAGAGACCCAGTACTTC. It is translated as CASSQYRGRQETQYF.

The V call is TRBV6-6, the J call TRBJ2-1; D is unclear. CDR1 and CDR2 from the germline V gene are MNHNY and SVGAGI (reference sequence). The CDR3 contains 13 residues. V dropped 2 bases and J dropped 4 bases, with 6 bases sitting between them. This chain's CDR3 is CASSYPFYNEQFF. The CDR3 nucleotides read TGTGCCAGCAGTTACCCCTTTTACAATGAGCAGTTCTTC.

This clone has only a few counts. The chain is built from TRBV6-5 and TRBJ2-2; D unclear. Trimming cost V 0 bases and J 9 bases, with 8 bases left between them. The CDR3 covers 13 residues. Germline assignment: CDR1 MNHEY and CDR2 SVGAGI. The CDR3: CASSYSSYRELFF. In nucleotides, the CDR3 is TGTGCCAGCAGTTACTCGTCGTACCGGGAGCTGTTTTTT.

The rearrangement links TRBV14 to TRBJ1-2, with 8 positions matching TRBD1. V was clipped by 10 bases and J by 7 bases; unmatched bases: 5. CDR3 length: 11 amino acids. CDR1 and CDR2 from the germline V gene are SGHDN and FVKESK. The DNA for the CDR3 is TGTGCCACCCGGACAGGGACTGGCTACACCTTC. It is translated as CATRTGTGYTF.

The chain combines TRBV13 with TRBJ2-2, with TRBD1 matching over 12 bases. Trimming took 5 bases from V and 4 from J; bases not matched to a gene: 5. The CDR3 sequence is 16 residues long. From germline, CDR1 is PRHDT and CDR2 FYEKMQ (reference sequence). CDR3: CASSAGQGASTGELFF. For the CDR3, the DNA is TGTGCCAGCAGCGCGGGACAGGGGGCCTCCACCGGGGAGCTGTTTTTT.

The chain links TRBV15 to TRBJ1-5; the match to TRBD1 covers 7 bases. The V and J ends lost 5 bases and 2 bases, in that order; junction bases with no gene match: 9. Germline lookup yields CDR1 LNHNV and CDR2 YYDKDF (reference sequence). This CDR3 region has 16 residues. CDR3 DNA sequence: TGTGCCACCAGCCAGGGGGTTCTAAAGGGCAATCAGCCCCAGCATTTT. Translated, it gives CATSQGVLKGNQPQHF. Variable domain in full (rest from reference TRBV15 and TRBJ1-5): DAMVIQNPRYQVTQFGKPVTLSCSQTLNHNVMYWYQQKSSQAPKLLFHYYDKDFNNEADTPDNFQSRRPNTSFCFLDIRSPGLGDTAMYLCATSQGVLKGNQPQHFGDGTRLSIL.

A single count supports this clone. The chain has TRBV10-2 and TRBJ1-2, with D possibly TRBD1 on 5 matching bases. CDR3 length: 15 amino acids. Trimming left V 2 bases short and J 8 bases short, with 18 bases between. Germline V gene sequence: CDR1 WSHSY, CDR2 SAAADI. CDR3 in amino acids: CASSERGRQGEGYTF. CDR3 nucleotide sequence: TGCGCCAGCAGTGAGAGGGGCAGGCAGGGAGAGGGCTACACCTTC.

Of note for this clone: The same CDR3 can be traced to other DNA sequences in this sample. The chain joins TRBV29-1 to TRBJ2-7, with D possibly matching TRBD1 (6 bases). V lost 2 bases and J lost 2, with 10 bases in between. Germline CDR1 is SQVTM and CDR2 is ANQGSEA. The CDR3 runs 13 residues. The CDR3, as DNA: TGCAGCGTTGAATTGGACAGCCCCTACGAGCAGTACTTC. Translated: CSVELDSPYEQYF.

The chain is built from TRBV7-8 and TRBJ2-3; D tentatively fits TRBD1 or TRBD2 (6 bases each). The CDR3 covers 16 residues. The V end lost 3 bases, the J end lost 2 bases, and 15 bases lay between the germline ends. In germline, CDR1 is SGHVS, CDR2 FQNEAQ. CDR3 loop: CASSFKVSGATDTQYF. CDR3 DNA sequence: TGTGCCAGCAGCTTCAAGGTGTCGGGGGCCACAGATACGCAGTATTTT.

The CDR3, as DNA: TGTGCCAGCGTTACTCCCGGGACTAGCAGCTACGAGCAGTACTTC. Protein product: CASVTPGTSSYEQYF. The V call is TRBV2, the J call TRBJ2-7; 9 bases line up with TRBD2. Germline CDR1 and CDR2: SNHLY and FYNNEI. Losses at the gene ends were 8 bases for V and 3 bases for J; bases not matched to a gene: 11. This CDR3 is 15 amino acids long.

This chain uses TRBV25-1 with TRBJ2-1, with 10 bases identical to TRBD2. J gave up 9 bases and V 3 bases, and 8 bases lay outside the gene matches. The V gene's germline CDR1 is MGHDK and CDR2 SYGVNS. CDR3 length: 15 amino acids. In DNA, the CDR3 is TGTGCCAGCAGTGAGGGAGCGGGAGGGCCTGGTGAGCAGTTCTTC. This codes for CASSEGAGGPGEQFF.